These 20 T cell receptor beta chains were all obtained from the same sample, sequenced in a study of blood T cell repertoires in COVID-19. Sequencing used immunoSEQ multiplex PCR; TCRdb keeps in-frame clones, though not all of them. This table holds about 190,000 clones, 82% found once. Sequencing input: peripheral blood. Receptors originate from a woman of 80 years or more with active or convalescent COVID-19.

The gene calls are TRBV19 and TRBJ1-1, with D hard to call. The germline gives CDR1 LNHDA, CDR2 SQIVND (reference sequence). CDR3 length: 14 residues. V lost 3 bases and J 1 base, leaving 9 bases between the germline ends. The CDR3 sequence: CASSIVLSNTEAFF. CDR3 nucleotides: TGTGCCAGTAGTATTGTTCTCTCGAACACTGAAGCTTTCTTT.

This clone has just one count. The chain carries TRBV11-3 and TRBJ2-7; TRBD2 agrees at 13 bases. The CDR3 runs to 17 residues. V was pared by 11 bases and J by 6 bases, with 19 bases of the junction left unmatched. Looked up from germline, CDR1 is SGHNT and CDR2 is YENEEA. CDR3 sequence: CACCGLAGDLPGSEQYF. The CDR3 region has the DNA TGTGCCTGCTGTGGACTAGCGGGAGATCTACCCGGATCCGAGCAGTACTTC.

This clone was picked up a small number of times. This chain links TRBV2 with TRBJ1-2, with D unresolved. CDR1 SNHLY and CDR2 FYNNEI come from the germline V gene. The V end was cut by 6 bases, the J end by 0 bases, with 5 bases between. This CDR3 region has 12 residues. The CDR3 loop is CASSRANYGYTF. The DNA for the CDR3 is TGTGCCAGCAGCCGAGCTAACTATGGCTACACCTTC.

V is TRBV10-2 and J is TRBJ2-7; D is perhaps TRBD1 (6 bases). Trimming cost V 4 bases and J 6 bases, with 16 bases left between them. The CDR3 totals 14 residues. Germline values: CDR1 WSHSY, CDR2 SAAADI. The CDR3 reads CASSVITEGGEQYF. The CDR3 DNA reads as TGCGCCAGCAGTGTCATTACGGAAGGGGGCGAGCAGTACTTC.

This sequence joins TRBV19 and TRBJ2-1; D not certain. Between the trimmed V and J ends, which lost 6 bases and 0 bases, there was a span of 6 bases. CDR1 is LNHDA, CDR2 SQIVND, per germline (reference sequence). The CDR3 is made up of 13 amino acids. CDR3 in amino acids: CASRSFSYNEQFF. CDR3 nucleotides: TGTGCCAGTAGGTCTTTCTCCTACAATGAGCAGTTCTTC.

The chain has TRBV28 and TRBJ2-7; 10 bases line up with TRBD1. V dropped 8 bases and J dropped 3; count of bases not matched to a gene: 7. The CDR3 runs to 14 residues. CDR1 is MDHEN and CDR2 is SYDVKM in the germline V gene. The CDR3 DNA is TGTGCCAGCGGGGACAGGGGAAGTGGCTACGAGCAGTACTTC. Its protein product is CASGDRGSGYEQYF.

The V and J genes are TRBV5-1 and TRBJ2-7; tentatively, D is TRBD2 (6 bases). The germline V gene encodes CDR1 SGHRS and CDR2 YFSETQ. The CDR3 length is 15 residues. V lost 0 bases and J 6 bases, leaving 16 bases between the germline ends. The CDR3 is CASSLAGQGGSEQYF. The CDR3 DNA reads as TGCGCCAGCAGCTTGGCGGGGCAAGGAGGGTCCGAGCAGTACTTC.

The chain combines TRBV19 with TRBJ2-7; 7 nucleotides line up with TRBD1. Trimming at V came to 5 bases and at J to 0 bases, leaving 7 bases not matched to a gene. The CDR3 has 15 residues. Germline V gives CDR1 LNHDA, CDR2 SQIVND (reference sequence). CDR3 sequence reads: CASSVVRDSSYEQYF. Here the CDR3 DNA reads TGTGCCAGTAGTGTAGTCCGGGACAGCTCCTACGAGCAGTACTTC.

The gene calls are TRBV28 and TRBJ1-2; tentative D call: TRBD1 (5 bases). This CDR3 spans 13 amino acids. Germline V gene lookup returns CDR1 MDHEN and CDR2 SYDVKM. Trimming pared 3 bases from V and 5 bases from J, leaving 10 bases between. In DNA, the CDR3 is TGTGCCAGCAGTTTGGGCAGGGATTATGGCTACACCTTC. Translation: CASSLGRDYGYTF.

In DNA, the CDR3 is TGCGCCAGCAGCTTGGGACTAGCCCCGTACAATGAGCAGTTCTTC. Protein sequence: CASSLGLAPYNEQFF. The chain has TRBV5-1 and TRBJ2-1, with TRBD2 matching over 7 bases. CDR1 is SGHRS and CDR2 is YFSETQ in the germline V gene. J was trimmed by 4 bases and V by 0 bases; bases with no gene match: 4. The CDR3 consists of 15 residues.

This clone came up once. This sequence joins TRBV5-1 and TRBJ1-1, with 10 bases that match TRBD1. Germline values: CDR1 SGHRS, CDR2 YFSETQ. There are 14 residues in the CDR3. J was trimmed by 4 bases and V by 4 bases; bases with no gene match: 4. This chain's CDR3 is CASSHGQGGTEAFF. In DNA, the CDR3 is TGCGCCAGCAGCCACGGACAGGGGGGCACTGAAGCTTTCTTT.

The CDR3 nucleotides are TGTGCCAGCAGTTTCGGGGGGCCCTACGAGCAGTACTTC. Its translation: CASSFGGPYEQYF. The chain uses TRBV6-5 and TRBJ2-7, with D maybe TRBD2 (7 bases). Trimming shortened V by 4 bases and J by 2 bases, and 9 bases separated the two germline ends. Germline V gene data show CDR1 as MNHEY and CDR2 as SVGAGI. The CDR3 runs to 13 residues.

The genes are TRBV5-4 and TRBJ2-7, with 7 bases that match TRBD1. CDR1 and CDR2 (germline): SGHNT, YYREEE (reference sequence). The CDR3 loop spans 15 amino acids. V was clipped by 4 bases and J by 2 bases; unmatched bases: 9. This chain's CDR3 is CASSTTGDPTYEQYF. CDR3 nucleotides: TGTGCCAGCAGCACTACAGGGGATCCTACCTACGAGCAGTACTTC.

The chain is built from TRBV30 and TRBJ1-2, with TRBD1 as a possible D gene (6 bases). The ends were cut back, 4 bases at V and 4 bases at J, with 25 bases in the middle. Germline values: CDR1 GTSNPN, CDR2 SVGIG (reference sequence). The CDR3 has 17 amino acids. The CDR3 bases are TGTGCCTGGATTCGAACCCCCGCGGGGGGGGCGATCTATGGCTACACCTTC. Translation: CAWIRTPAGGAIYGYTF.

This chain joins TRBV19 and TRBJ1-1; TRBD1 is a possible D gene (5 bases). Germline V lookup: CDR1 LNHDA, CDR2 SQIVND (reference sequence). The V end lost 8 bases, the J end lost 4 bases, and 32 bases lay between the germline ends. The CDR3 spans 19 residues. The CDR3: CASSQIRRSRSGVGTEAFF. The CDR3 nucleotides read TGTGCCAGTTCGCAGATCCGGCGGTCCAGATCGGGGGTTGGCACTGAAGCTTTCTTT.

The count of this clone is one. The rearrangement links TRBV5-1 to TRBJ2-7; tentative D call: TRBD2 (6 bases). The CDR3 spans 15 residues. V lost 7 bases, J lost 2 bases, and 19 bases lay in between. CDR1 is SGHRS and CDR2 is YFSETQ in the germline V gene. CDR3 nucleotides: TGCGCCAGCGCACCCGCCGGGACTCCGACCTACGAGCAGTACTTC. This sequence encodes CASAPAGTPTYEQYF.

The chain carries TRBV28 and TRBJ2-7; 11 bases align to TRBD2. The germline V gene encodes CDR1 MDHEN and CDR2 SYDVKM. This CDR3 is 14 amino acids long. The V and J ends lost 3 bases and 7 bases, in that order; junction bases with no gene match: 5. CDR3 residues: CASSFIAGGREQYF. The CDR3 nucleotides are TGTGCCAGCAGTTTTATAGCGGGAGGGAGGGAGCAGTACTTC.

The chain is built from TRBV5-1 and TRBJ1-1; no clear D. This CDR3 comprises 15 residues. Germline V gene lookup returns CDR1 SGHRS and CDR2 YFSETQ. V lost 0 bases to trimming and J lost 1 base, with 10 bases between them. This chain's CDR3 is CASSLEVRGNTEAFF. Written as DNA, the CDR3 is TGCGCCAGCAGCTTGGAAGTACGGGGGAACACTGAAGCTTTCTTT.

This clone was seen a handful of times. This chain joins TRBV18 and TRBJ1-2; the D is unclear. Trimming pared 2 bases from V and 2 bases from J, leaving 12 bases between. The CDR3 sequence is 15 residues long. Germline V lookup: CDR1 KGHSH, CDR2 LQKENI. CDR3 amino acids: CASSPAQTLNYGYTF. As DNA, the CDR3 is TGTGCCAGCTCACCAGCCCAAACCCTAAACTATGGCTACACCTTC. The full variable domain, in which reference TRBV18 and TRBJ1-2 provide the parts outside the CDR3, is NAGVMQNPRHLVRRRGQEARLRCSPMKGHSHVYWYRQLPEEGLKFMVYLQKENIIDESGMPKERFSAEFPKEGPSILRIQQVVRGDSAAYFCASSPAQTLNYGYTFGSGTRLTVV.

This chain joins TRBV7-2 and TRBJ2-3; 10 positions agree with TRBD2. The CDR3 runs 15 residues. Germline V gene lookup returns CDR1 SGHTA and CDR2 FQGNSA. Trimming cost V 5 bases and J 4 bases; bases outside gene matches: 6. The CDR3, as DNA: TGTGCCAGCAGCCCCATAGCGGGAGGATCAGATACGCAGTATTTT. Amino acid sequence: CASSPIAGGSDTQYF.